Listed below are T cell receptor beta chains from one sample, sequenced in a study of PD-L1 blockade in urothelial cancer. Using immunoSEQ multiplex PCR, the repertoire was profiled, and TCRdb retains in-frame clones only, with some absent. The repertoire holds roughly 100,000 clones, with about 85% as singletons. Sequencing was performed on PBMCs, taken around atezolizumab (anti-PD-L1) treatment. These TCRs come from a man between 50 and 59 years old with urothelial cancer. The CDR3 runs from the conserved cysteine through the conserved F or W. A D gene is named only where the DNA matches it firmly. Some rows mark clone size as missing; the rest say once, few, many or name a class of expanded clone.

clone size	J gene	D gene	V gene	CDR3 DNA	CDR3 protein
many	TRBJ2-7	TRBD2	TRBV7-6	TGTGCCAGCAGCTCTAAAGCCGGGACTAGCGGCGAGCAGTACTTC	CASSSKAGTSGEQYF
-	TRBJ2-6	TRBD1	TRBV5-1	TGCGCCAGCAGCTTGGAGACAGGGATCGGGGCCAACGTCCTGACTTTC	CASSLETGIGANVLTF
-	TRBJ2-1	-	TRBV28	TGTGCCAGCAGGACTAGAAGGGGCAACAATGAGCAGTTCTTC	CASRTRRGNNEQFF
-	TRBJ1-4	-	TRBV7-8	TGTGCCAGCAGCCGCGGTCCCCTGAACGAAAAACTGTTTTTT	CASSRGPLNEKLFF
-	TRBJ2-1	TRBD1	TRBV28	TGTGCCAGCAGTTCCGGACAGGCCAGCTCCTACAATGAGCAGTTCTTC	CASSSGQASSYNEQFF
-	TRBJ2-3	TRBD2	TRBV10-3	TGTGCCATCAGTGATCATGCGGGAGGGCCCACAGATACGCAGTATTTT	CAISDHAGGPTDTQYF
-	TRBJ2-2	TRBD2	TRBV7-2	TGTGCCAGCGGGAGGGCCGCCGGGGAGCTGTTTTTT	CASGRAAGELFF
-	TRBJ1-2	-	TRBV5-6	TGTGCCAGCGAGGGAACTAAAGGACCCACGGGCTACACCTTC	CASEGTKGPTGYTF
-	TRBJ2-7	TRBD2	TRBV7-9	TGTGCCAGCAGAGGACTAGCGGGAGGATCCTACGAGCAGTACTTC	CASRGLAGGSYEQYF
-	TRBJ1-1	-	TRBV5-1	TGCGCCAGCAGCCTGGCGGAGGGGACTGAAGCTTTCTTT	CASSLAEGTEAFF
once	TRBJ2-5	-	TRBV5-4	TGTGCCAGCAGCTTTCGAGGATCTCAAGAGACCCAGTACTTC	CASSFRGSQETQYF
few	TRBJ1-6	-	TRBV9	TGTGCCAGCAGTCGGGAAGGGCAAGGGAATTCACCCCTCCACTTT	CASSREGQGNSPLHF
-	TRBJ1-2	TRBD1	TRBV10-3	TGTGCCATCGGTCCCGGGACAGGGGGCGATAAATATGGCTACACCTTC	CAIGPGTGGDKYGYTF
-	TRBJ1-6	-	TRBV30	TGTGCCTGGAGCGAACTCTCCTATAATTCACCCCTCCACTTT	CAWSELSYNSPLHF
-	TRBJ1-4	-	TRBV10-1	TGCGCCACCACAGTCTCCTTGGGCGAAAAACTGTTTTTT	CATTVSLGEKLFF